This T cell receptor beta chain appears in the sequencing data of a study of siplizumab effects on memory and regulatory T cells. V gave up 0 bases and J gave up 7 bases; unmatched junction bases: 4. The germline gives CDR1 SGHKS, CDR2 YYEKEE (reference sequence). The CDR3 runs 13 residues. Here immunoSEQ multiplex PCR was the method, and the copy in TCRdb shows in-frame clones only, minus some. The sample holds more than 50,000 clones, 85% to 95% seen once. Source material: CD8+ T cells sorted from blood. The chain carries TRBV5-5 and TRBJ2-7; 7 nucleotides align to TRBD2. The clonotype comes from a human donor in good health. The CDR3 DNA is TGTGCCAGCAGCTTGGCACTAGCGAGGGAGCAGTACTTC. It yields the protein CASSLALAREQYF.